The clone carrying this T cell receptor (beta chain) showed up just once. The data are from a study of cytomegalovirus exposure and HLA in healthy donors. 60 Vbeta and 13 Jbeta primers were used in PCR. Generated by immunoSEQ multiplex PCR, the TCRdb table keeps only in-frame clones and is missing some. The table records around 200,000 clones, about four fifths of them present only once. There are 16 residues in the CDR3. With V trimmed by 4 bases and J by 7 bases, 13 bases remained unmatched. Germline V gene lookup returns CDR1 MDHEN and CDR2 SYDVKM. The chain joins TRBV28 to TRBJ1-5; 7 nucleotides match TRBD1. Sequenced: PBMCs. The sequence derives from a male donor in good health and CMV-seronegative. Written as DNA, the CDR3 is TGTGCCAGCAGTTCCGCCCAGGGGGGCAGCTCCCAGCCCCAGCATTTT. Its translation is CASSSAQGGSSQPQHF.